This entry describes one T cell receptor (beta chain). What it recognizes is unknown. The PCR ran on 60 Vbeta and 13 Jbeta primers. This table comes from immunoSEQ multiplex PCR, and its TCRdb copy is limited to in-frame clones, with some not included. The table includes about 93,000 clones, 70% to 80% detected once. These data originate in a study of cytomegalovirus exposure and HLA in healthy donors. The trim removed 2 bases at V and 4 bases at J, leaving 1 base unmatched. CDR1 is SGHDT, CDR2 YYEEEE, per germline. CDR3 length equals 13 residues. Study-wide results and limits: The availability of immune exposure information extended only to CMV serostatus. Later examination showed HLA-associated TCR beta chains had greater clonal expansion than equally common others. Despite most TCR sequences being rare, some public TCRs occurred in many donors.

The source is a man aged 30-40 years in good health and CMV-seronegative. The sample was PBMCs. The chain has TRBV5-6 and TRBJ1-2; 8 bases align to TRBD1. CDR3 nucleotides: TGTGCCAGCAGCTTCAGGGGGCCCTATGGCTACACCTTC. This gives the protein CASSFRGPYGYTF.